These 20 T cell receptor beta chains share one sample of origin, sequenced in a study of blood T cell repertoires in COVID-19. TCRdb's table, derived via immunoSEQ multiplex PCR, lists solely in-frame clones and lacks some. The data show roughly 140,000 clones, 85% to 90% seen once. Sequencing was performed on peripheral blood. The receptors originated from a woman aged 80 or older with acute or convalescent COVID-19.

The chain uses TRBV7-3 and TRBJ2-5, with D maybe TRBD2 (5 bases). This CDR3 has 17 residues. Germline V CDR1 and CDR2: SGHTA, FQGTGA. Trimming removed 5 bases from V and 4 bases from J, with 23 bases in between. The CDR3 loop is CASSPMEYSGGGETQYF. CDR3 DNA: TGTGCCAGCAGCCCCATGGAGTACTCCGGAGGTGGAGAGACCCAGTACTTC.

Written as DNA, the CDR3 is TGTGCCAGCAGTGATATGTGGGGCCAGAACTATGGCTACACCTTC. Translation gives CASSDMWGQNYGYTF. The rearrangement joins TRBV6-1 to TRBJ1-2; tentatively, D is TRBD1 (5 bases). The V and J ends lost 3 bases and 2 bases respectively, with 13 bases between them. The CDR3 has 15 amino acids. Per the germline V gene, CDR1 is MNHNS and CDR2 is SASEGT.

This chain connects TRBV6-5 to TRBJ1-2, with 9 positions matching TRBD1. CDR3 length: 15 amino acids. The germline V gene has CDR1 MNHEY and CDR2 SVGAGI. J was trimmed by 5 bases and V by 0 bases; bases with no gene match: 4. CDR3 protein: CASSYSGQGRYGYTF. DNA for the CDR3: TGTGCCAGCAGTTACTCGGGACAGGGTCGATATGGCTACACCTTC.

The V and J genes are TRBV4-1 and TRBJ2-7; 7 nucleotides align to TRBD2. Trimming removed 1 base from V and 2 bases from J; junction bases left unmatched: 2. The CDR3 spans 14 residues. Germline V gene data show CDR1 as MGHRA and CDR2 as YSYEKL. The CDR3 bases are TGCGCCAGCAGCCAAGCTAGCGGAGCCTACGAGCAGTACTTC. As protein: CASSQASGAYEQYF.

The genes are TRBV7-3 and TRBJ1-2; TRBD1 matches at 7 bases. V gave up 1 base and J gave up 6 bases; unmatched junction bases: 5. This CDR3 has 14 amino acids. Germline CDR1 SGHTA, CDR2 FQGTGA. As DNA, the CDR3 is TGTGCCAGCAGCTTAAACAGGGGTTACGATGGCTACACCTTC. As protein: CASSLNRGYDGYTF. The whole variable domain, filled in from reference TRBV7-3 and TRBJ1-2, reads GAGVSQTPSNKVTEKGKYVELRCDPISGHTALYWYRQSLGQGPEFLIYFQGTGAADDSGLPNDRFFAVRPEGSVSTLKIQRTERGDSAVYLCASSLNRGYDGYTFGSGTRLTVV.

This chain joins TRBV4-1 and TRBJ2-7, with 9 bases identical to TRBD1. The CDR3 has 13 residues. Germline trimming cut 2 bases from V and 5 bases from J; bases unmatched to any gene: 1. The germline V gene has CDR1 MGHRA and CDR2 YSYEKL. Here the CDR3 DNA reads TGCGCCAGCAGCCAAAGGACAGGGGACGAGCAGTACTTC. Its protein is CASSQRTGDEQYF.

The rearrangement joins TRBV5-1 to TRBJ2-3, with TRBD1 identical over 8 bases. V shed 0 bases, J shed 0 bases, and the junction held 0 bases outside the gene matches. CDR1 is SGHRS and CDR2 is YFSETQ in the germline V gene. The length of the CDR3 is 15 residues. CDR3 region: CASSLDRGSTDTQYF. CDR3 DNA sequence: TGCGCCAGCAGCTTGGACAGGGGGAGCACAGATACGCAGTATTTT.

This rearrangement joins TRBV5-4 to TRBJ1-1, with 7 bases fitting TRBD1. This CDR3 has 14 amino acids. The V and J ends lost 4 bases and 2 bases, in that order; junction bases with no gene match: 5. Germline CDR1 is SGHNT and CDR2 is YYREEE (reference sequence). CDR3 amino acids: CASSGGQINTEAFF. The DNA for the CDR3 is TGTGCCAGCAGCGGGGGACAGATCAACACTGAAGCTTTCTTT. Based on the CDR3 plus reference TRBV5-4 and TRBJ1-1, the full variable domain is ETGVTQSPTHLIKTRGQQVTLRCSSQSGHNTVSWYQQALGQGPQFIFQYYREEENGRGNFPPRFSGLQFPNYSSELNVNALELDDSALYLCASSGGQINTEAFFGQGTRLTVV.

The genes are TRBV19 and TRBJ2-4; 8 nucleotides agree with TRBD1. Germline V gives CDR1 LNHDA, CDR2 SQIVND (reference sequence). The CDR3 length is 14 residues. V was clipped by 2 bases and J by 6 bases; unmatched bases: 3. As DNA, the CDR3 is TGTGCCAGTAGTATAAGAGACAGGGGAAACATTCAGTACTTC. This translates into CASSIRDRGNIQYF.

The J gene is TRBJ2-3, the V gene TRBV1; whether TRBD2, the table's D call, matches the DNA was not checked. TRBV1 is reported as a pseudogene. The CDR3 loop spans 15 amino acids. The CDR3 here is CTSSQDKDCTDTQYF. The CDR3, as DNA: TGCACCAGCAGCCAAGATAAGGACTGCACAGATACGCAGTATTTT.

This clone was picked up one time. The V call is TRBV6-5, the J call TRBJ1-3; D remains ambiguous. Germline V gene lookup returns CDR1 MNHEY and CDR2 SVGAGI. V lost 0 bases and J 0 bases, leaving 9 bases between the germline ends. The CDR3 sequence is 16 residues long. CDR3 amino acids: CASSYSLANSGNTIYF. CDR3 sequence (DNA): TGTGCCAGCAGTTACTCGTTGGCCAACTCTGGAAACACCATATATTTT.

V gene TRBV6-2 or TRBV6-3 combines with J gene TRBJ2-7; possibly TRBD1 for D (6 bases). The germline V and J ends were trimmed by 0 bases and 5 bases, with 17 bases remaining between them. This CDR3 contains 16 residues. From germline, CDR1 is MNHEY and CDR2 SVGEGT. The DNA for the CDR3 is TGTGCCAGCAGTTACTCCAGCTGGGGGCAACGCGACGAGCAGTACTTC. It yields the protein CASSYSSWGQRDEQYF.

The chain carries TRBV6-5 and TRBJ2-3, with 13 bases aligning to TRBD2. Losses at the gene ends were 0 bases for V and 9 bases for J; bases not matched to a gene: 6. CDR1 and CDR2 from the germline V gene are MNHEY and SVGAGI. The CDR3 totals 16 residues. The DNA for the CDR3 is TGTGCCAGCAGTTACTCGAGACTAGCGGGGGGAAGCACGCAGTATTTT. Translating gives CASSYSRLAGGSTQYF.

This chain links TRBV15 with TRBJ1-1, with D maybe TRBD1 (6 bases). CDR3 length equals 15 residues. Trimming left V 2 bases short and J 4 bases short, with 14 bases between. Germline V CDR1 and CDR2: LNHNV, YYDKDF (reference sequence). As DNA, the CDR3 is TGTGCCACCAGCAGACAGAGACAGGTTGGCACTGAAGCTTTCTTT. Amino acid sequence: CATSRQRQVGTEAFF.

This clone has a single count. The CDR3 region is CASSSGGTEAFF. In nucleotides, the CDR3 is TGTGCCAGCTCATCGGGAGGCACTGAAGCTTTCTTT. The chain carries TRBV18 and TRBJ1-1; no clear D. The germline gives CDR1 KGHSH, CDR2 LQKENI. There are 12 residues in the CDR3. V lost 5 bases to trimming and J lost 4 bases, with 8 bases between them.

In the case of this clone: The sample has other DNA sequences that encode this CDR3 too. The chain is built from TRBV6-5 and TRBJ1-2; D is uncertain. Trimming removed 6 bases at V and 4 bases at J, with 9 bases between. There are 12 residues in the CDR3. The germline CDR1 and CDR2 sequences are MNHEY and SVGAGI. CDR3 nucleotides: TGTGCCAGCAGGGGCCCATTCTATGGCTACACCTTC. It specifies CASRGPFYGYTF.

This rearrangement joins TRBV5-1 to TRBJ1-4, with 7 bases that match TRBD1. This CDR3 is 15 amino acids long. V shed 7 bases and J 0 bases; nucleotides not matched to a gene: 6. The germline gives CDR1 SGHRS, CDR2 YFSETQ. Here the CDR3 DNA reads TGCGCCAGCCGCATAACAGGGGCAACTAATGAAAAACTGTTTTTT. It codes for CASRITGATNEKLFF.

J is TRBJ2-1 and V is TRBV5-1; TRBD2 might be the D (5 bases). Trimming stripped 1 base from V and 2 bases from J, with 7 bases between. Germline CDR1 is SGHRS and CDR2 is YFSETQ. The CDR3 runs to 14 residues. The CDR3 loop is CASSLKRTYNEQFF. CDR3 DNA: TGCGCCAGCAGCTTGAAGCGGACCTACAATGAGCAGTTCTTC.

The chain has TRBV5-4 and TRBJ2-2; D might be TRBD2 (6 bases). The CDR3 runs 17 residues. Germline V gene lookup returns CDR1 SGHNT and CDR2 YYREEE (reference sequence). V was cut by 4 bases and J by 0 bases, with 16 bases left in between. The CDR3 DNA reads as TGTGCCAGCAGCCAGGACATAGCGGCCCCGAACACCGGGGAGCTGTTTTTT. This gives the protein CASSQDIAAPNTGELFF.

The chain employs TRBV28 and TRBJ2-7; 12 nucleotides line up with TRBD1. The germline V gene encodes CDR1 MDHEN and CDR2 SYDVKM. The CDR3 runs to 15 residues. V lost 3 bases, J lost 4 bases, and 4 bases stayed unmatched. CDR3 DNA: TGTGCCAGCAGTTTTCCGGGACAGGGGGCTTACGAGCAGTACTTC. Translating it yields CASSFPGQGAYEQYF. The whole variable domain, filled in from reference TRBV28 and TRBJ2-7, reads DVKVTQSSRYLVKRTGEKVFLECVQDMDHENMFWYRQDPGLGLRLIYFSYDVKMKEKGDIPEGYSVSREKKERFSLILESASTNQTSMYLCASSFPGQGAYEQYFGPGTRLTVT.